These 10 T cell receptor beta chains came from one sample sequenced in a study of T cells in Graves' hyperthyroidism and ophthalmopathy. Amplification of TCR beta CDR3 regions used RNA as the template. During a first-round RT-PCR of the TCR CDR3, the HTBI primer set was used. TCRdb recomputed calls from the multiplex PCR reads with MiXCR, one row per CDR3 protein. Of a few hundred thousand distinct CDR3 sequences detected, roughly 16% appear once; the ten largest clones hold around 28%. The material sequenced was blood. These TCRs come from a woman aged 25 to 45 with Graves' ophthalmopathy.

This clonotype was counted between two and nine times. The rearrangement joins TRBV20-1 to TRBJ2-1; the match to TRBD2 covers 7 bases. CDR1 and CDR2 from the germline V gene are DFQATT and SNEGSKA (reference sequence). Trimming removed 5 bases from V and 8 bases from J; junction bases left unmatched: 9. This CDR3 contains 13 residues. The CDR3 bases are TGCAGTGCTTGGGAGGGAGGGCCGCATGAGCAGTTCTTC. This codes for CSAWEGGPHEQFF.

This clonotype was found many times. The V and J genes are TRBV6-2 or TRBV6-3 and TRBJ1-2; 8 bases are shared with TRBD1. From germline, CDR1 is MNHEY and CDR2 SVGEGT. The CDR3 sequence is 12 residues long. The V gene end was trimmed by 5 bases and the J gene end by 8 bases; junction bases not matched to a gene: 4. For the CDR3, the DNA is TGTGCCAGCAGTCGACAGGGGCGAGGCTACACCTTC. It yields the protein CASSRQGRGYTF.

The chain combines TRBV2 with TRBJ1-1, with a tentative D call TRBD1 (5 bases). CDR3 length equals 14 residues. The V end was cut by 6 bases, the J end by 5 bases, with 16 bases between. Germline V gene sequence: CDR1 SNHLY, CDR2 FYNNEI. The CDR3 DNA reads TGTGCCAGCAGAACCCCCCGGGGACGAACTGAAGCTTTCTTT. Protein product: CASRTPRGRTEAFF. Full variable domain (outside the CDR3, taken from reference TRBV2 and TRBJ1-1): EPEVTQTPSHQVTQMGQEVILRCVPISNHLYFYWYRQILGQKVEFLVSFYNNEISEKSEIFDDQFSVERPDGSNFTLKIRSTKLEDSAMYFCASRTPRGRTEAFFGQGTRLTVV.

This clonotype was recorded at least ten times. The V call is TRBV29-1, the J call TRBJ2-1, with 13 nucleotides matching TRBD2. Losses at the gene ends were 6 bases for V and 5 bases for J; bases not matched to a gene: 4. Germline V lookup: CDR1 SQVTM, CDR2 ANQGSEA. The CDR3 length is 14 residues. Here the CDR3 DNA reads TGCAGCGTGGATACTAGCGGGAGGGACAATGAGCAGTTCTTC. It is translated as CSVDTSGRDNEQFF.

The chain joins TRBV19 to TRBJ1-1, with TRBD1 as a possible D gene (6 bases). V gave up 3 bases and J gave up 4 bases, with 18 bases separating them. The CDR3 sequence is 16 residues long. Germline CDR1 reads LNHDA; CDR2 reads SQIVND (reference sequence). CDR3 residues: CASSIYSQGKVTEAFF. In nucleotides, the CDR3 is TGTGCCAGTAGTATCTATTCACAGGGCAAGGTCACTGAAGCTTTCTTT.

This clonotype was counted many times. The chain is built from TRBV18 and TRBJ1-5; perhaps TRBD1 as D (5 bases). Germline V gene lookup returns CDR1 KGHSH and CDR2 LQKENI. The CDR3 consists of 13 residues. The ends were cut back, 3 bases at V and 5 bases at J, with 8 bases in the middle. CDR3 amino acids: CASSPRGDQPQHF. CDR3 in DNA: TGTGCCAGCTCACCCCGGGGGGATCAGCCCCAGCATTTT. The full variable domain, its missing parts supplied by reference TRBV18 and TRBJ1-5, is NAGVMQNPRHLVRRRGQEARLRCSPMKGHSHVYWYRQLPEEGLKFMVYLQKENIIDESGMPKERFSAEFPKEGPSILRIQQVVRGDSAAYFCASSPRGDQPQHFGDGTRLSIL.

This clonotype was observed at least ten times. The CDR3 DNA is TGTGCCAGCAGCTTAGAGGCGGCAGATACGCAGTATTTT. This gives the protein CASSLEAADTQYF. The chain is built from TRBV11-2 and TRBJ2-3, with D uncertain. The CDR3 length is 13 residues. V gave up 0 bases and J gave up 4 bases, with 5 bases separating them. The germline CDR1 and CDR2 sequences are SGHAT and FQNNGV.

The V call is TRBV19, the J call TRBJ2-5; D is possibly TRBD2 (6 bases). CDR3 length equals 14 residues. V lost 3 bases and J 1 base, leaving 9 bases between the germline ends. Germline V gene lookup returns CDR1 LNHDA and CDR2 SQIVND (reference sequence). CDR3 in DNA: TGTGCCAGTAGTATTAGTAGCGGCCAAGAGACCCAGTACTTC. Residues: CASSISSGQETQYF.

The V call is TRBV19, the J call TRBJ2-2, with 8 bases matching TRBD1. V shed 10 bases and J 5 bases; nucleotides not matched to a gene: 3. Per the germline V gene, CDR1 is LNHDA and CDR2 is SQIVND (reference sequence). There are 12 residues in the CDR3. The CDR3 spells CAIRGPTGELFF. CDR3 bases: TGTGCCATCAGGGGGCCTACCGGGGAGCTGTTTTTT.

The chain uses TRBV28 and TRBJ1-2; D perhaps matches TRBD1 (5 bases). CDR3 size: 13 residues. Trimming took 5 bases from V and 4 from J, leaving 11 bases between them. CDR1 and CDR2 (germline): MDHEN, SYDVKM. For the CDR3, the DNA is TGTGCCAGCAGTCCCGACAGATTCTATGGCTACACCTTC. It specifies CASSPDRFYGYTF.